This is a list of T cell receptor beta chains from one sample in a study of beta chain features in type 1 diabetes. Assay used: immunoSEQ multiplex PCR; TCRdb lists only in-frame clones, some missing. The sample lists roughly 400,000 clones, about 16% seen once, with approximately 0.02% in the top ten. Sample: naive CD4+ T cells from blood. Receptor source: a woman aged 18-29 years in good health. Both conserved end residues are part of each CDR3. A D gene is named only where the DNA matches it firmly. Some rows mark clone size as missing; the rest say once, few, many or name a class of expanded clone.

d_call j_call v_call clone_size cdr3_aa cdr3_nt
TRBD1 TRBJ2-7 TRBV29-1 few CSVERDRGLEQYF TGCAGCGTTGAAAGGGACAGGGGGCTCGAGCAGTACTTC
NA TRBJ2-1 TRBV7-3 NA CASSQGLLYNEQFF TGTGCCAGCAGCCAGGGACTGCTCTACAATGAGCAGTTCTTC
NA TRBJ2-5 TRBV5-1 NA CASSLERSQETQYF TGCGCCAGCAGCTTGGAGAGGTCGCAAGAGACCCAGTACTTC
NA TRBJ2-7 TRBV21-1 few CASSKVAGPSYEQYF TGTGCCAGCAGCAAAGTGGCAGGGCCCTCCTACGAGCAGTACTTC
NA TRBJ1-5 TRBV30 NA CAWSPQTIQPQHF TGTGCCTGGAGTCCACAGACCATTCAGCCCCAGCATTTT
NA TRBJ1-1 TRBV14 few CASSQFRGGWTEAFF TGTGCCAGCAGCCAATTTCGGGGAGGGTGGACTGAAGCTTTCTTT
NA TRBJ2-7 TRBV29-1 NA CSVDRGGGSPPYEQYF TGCAGCGTTGACCGGGGAGGGGGGTCCCCTCCCTACGAGCAGTACTTC
TRBD1 TRBJ2-5 TRBV7-9 few CASSSTGGQETQYF TGTGCCAGCAGCTCGACAGGGGGCCAGGAGACCCAGTACTTC
NA TRBJ2-6 TRBV4-1 few CASSLNIAGANVLTF TGCGCCAGCAGCCTAAACATCGCCGGGGCCAACGTCCTGACTTTC
NA TRBJ2-1 TRBV7-9 NA CASTPLLVYNEQFF TGTGCCAGCACCCCTCTCCTAGTGTACAATGAGCAGTTCTTC